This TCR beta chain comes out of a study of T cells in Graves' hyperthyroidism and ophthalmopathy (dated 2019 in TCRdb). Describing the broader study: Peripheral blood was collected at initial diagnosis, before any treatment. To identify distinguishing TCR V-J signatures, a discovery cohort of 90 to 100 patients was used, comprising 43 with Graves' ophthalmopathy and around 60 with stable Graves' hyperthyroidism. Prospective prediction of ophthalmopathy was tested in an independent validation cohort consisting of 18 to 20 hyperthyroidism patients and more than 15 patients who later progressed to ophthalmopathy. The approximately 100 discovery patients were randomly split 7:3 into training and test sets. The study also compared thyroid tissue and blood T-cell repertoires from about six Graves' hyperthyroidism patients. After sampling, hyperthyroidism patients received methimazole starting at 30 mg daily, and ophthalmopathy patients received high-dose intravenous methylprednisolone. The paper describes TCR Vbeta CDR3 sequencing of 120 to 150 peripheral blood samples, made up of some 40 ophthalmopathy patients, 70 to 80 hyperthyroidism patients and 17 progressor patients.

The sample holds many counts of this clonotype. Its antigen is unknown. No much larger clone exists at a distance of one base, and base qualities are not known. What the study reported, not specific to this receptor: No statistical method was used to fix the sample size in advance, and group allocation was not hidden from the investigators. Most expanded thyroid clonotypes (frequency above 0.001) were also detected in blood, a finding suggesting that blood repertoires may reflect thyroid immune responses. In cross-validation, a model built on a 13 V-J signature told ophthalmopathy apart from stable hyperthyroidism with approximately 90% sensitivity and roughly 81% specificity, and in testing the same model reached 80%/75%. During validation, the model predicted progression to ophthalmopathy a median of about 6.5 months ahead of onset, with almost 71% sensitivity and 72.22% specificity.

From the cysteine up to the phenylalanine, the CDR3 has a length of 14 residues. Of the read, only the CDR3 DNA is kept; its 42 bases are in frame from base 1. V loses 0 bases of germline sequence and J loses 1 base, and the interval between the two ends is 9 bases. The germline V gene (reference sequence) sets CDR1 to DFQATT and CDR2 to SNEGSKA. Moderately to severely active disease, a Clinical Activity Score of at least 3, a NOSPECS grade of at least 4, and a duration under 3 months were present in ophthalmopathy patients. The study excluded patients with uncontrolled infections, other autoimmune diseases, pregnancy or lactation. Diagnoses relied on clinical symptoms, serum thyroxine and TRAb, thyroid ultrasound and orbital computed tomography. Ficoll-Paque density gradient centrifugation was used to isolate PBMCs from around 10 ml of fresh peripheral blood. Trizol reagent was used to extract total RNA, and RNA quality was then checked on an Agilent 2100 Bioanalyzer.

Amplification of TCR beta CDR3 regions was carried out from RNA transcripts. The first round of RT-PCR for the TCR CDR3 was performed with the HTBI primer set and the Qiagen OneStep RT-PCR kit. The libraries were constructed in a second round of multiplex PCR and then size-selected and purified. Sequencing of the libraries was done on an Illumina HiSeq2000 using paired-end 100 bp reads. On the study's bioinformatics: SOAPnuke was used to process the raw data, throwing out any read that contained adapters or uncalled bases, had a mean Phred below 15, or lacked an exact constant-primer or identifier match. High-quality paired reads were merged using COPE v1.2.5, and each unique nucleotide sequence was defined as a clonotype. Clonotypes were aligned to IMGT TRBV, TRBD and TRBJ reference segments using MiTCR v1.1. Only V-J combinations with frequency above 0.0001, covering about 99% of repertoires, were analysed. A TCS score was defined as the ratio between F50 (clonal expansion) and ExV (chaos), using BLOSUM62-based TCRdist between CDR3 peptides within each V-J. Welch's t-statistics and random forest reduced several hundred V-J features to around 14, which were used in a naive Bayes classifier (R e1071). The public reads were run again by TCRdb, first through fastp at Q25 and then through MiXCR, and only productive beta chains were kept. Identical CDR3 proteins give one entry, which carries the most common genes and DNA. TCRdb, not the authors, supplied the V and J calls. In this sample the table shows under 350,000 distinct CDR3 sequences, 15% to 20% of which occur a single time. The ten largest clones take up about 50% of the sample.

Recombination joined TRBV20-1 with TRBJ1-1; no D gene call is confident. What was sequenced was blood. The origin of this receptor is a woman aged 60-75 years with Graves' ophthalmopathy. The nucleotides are TGCAGTGCTAGAGATAGACGGAAGAACACTGAAGCTTTCTTT. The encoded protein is CSARDRRKNTEAFF.